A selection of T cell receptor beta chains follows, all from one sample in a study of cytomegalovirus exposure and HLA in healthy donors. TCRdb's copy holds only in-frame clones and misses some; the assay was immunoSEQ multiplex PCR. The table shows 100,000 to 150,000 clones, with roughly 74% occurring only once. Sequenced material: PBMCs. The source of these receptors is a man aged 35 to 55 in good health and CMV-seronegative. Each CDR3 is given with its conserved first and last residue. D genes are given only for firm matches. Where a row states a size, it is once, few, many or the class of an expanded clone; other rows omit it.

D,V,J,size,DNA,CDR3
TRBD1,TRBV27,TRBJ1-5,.,TGTGCCAGCAGTCCGCGACAGGGGGCGTCGAGCAATCAGCCCCAGCATTTT,CASSPRQGASSNQPQHF
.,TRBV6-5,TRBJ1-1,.,TGTGCCAGCAGTTACTCGGGGCTCGAAGCTTTCTTT,CASSYSGLEAFF
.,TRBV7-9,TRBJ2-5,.,TGTGCCAGCAGCCCAAAGGGGGTAGAGACCCAGTACTTC,CASSPKGVETQYF
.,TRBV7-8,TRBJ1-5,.,TGTGCCAGCAGCTTTTCGGGTTCAAATCAGCCCCAGCATTTT,CASSFSGSNQPQHF
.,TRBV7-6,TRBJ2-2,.,TGTGCCAGCAGCTCATCCAGCACCGGGGAGCTGTTTTTT,CASSSSSTGELFF
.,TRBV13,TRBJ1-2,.,TGTGCCAGCAGCTCTCAGGGAGGTGGCTACACCTTC,CASSSQGGGYTF
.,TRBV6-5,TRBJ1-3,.,TGTGCCAGCGCTAGGGGGTTTGGAAACACCATATATTTT,CASARGFGNTIYF
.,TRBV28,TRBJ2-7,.,TGTGCCAGCCGCCCGGGGGAGGCCGGGGTTGGAGAGCAGTACTTC,CASRPGEAGVGEQYF
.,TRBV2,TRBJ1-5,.,TGTGCCAGCAGTGGGACATGGCAAAAGCAGCCCCAGCATTTT,CASSGTWQKQPQHF
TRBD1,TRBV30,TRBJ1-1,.,TGTGCCTGGAACCCGACAGGGGGCTACACTGAAGCTTTCTTT,CAWNPTGGYTEAFF
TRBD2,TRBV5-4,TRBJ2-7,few,TGTGCCAGCAGCGGGGGACTAGCGGGGAACGAGCAGTACTTC,CASSGGLAGNEQYF
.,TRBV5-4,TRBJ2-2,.,TGTGCCAGCAGCTTAGGGGCCGGGGAGCTGTTTTTT,CASSLGAGELFF
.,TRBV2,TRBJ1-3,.,TGTGCCAGCAGGGGGCTTGGAAACACCATATATTTT,CASRGLGNTIYF
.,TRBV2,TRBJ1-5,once,TGTGCCAGCAGTGAAAGTCAGTTCACAAATCAGCCCCAGCATTTT,CASSESQFTNQPQHF
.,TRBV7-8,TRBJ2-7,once,TGTGCCAGCAGCTTAGGGTTAGCCTACGAGCAGTACTTC,CASSLGLAYEQYF
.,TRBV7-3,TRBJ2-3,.,TGTGCCAGCAGCTTAACGCCTAGTCGCACAGATACGCAGTATTTT,CASSLTPSRTDTQYF
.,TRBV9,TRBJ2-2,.,TGTGCCAGCAGCCCCGAGGGTCACCGGGGCGGGGAGCTGTTTTTT,CASSPEGHRGGELFF
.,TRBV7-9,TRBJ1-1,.,TGTGCCAGCAGTCTCGGCGGTGTGAACACTGAAGCTTTCTTT,CASSLGGVNTEAFF
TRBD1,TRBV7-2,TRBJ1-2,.,TGTGCCAGCAGCCCGGACAGGTTCTATGGCTACACCTTC,CASSPDRFYGYTF
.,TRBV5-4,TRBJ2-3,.,TGTGCCAGCAGCTTCTCCCCCACAGATACGCAGTATTTT,CASSFSPTDTQYF
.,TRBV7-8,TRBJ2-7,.,TGTGCCAGCAGCTTAAACAGGGCCTACGAGCAGTACTTC,CASSLNRAYEQYF
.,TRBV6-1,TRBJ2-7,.,TGTGCCAGCAGTGGGGGAAGGACAGTTGAACACGAGCAGTACTTC,CASSGGRTVEHEQYF
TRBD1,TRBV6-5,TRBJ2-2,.,TGTGCCAGCAGTTTACAGGGGGCGGGTCGAGGGGAGCTGTTTTTT,CASSLQGAGRGELFF
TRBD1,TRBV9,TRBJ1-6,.,TGTGCCAGCTCCATGGGACAGGGTAATTCACCCCTCCACTTT,CASSMGQGNSPLHF
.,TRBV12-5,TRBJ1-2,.,TGTGCTAGTGGTTCGGGGGATACACTCTATGGCTACACCTTC,CASGSGDTLYGYTF
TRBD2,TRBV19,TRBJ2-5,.,TGTGCCAGTAGTCGGCGGGGGGCGGGCCAAGAGACCCAGTACTTC,CASSRRGAGQETQYF
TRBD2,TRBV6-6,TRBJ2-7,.,TGTGCCAGCACCCTACGGGGGGTCTCCTACGAGCAGTACTTC,CASTLRGVSYEQYF
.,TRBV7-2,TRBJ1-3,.,TGTGCCAGCAGCCCCGGGAGAAACCTTGGAAACACCATATATTTT,CASSPGRNLGNTIYF
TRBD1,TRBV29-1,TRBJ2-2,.,TGCAGCGTTGATTCGGGACAGGGTGGGCTGTTTTTT,CSVDSGQGGLFF
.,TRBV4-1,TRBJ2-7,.,TGCGCCAGCAGCCAAGGACCCCAGGGGGGACGGTACGAGCAGTACTTC,CASSQGPQGGRYEQYF
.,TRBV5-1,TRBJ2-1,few,TGCGCCAGCAGGTTACAGGGTGGCTCCTACAATGAGCAGTTCTTC,CASRLQGGSYNEQFF
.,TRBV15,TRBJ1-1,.,TGTGCCACCAGCAGAGTTGCGTTGAGTCGCAGAGGGTCTGAAGCTTTCTTT,CATSRVALSRRGSEAFF
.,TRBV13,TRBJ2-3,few,TGTGCCAGCAGCTTAAGATCGGGATATGAGAGACAGGCCACAGATACGCAGTATTTT,CASSLRSGYERQATDTQYF